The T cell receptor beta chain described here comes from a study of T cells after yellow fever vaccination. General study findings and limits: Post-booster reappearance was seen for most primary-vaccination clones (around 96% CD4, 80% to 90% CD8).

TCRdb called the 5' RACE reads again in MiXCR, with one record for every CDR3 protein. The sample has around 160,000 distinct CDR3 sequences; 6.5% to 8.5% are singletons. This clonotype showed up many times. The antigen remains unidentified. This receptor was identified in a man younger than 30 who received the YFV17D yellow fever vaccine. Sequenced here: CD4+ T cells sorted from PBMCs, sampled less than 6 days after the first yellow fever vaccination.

CDR3 DNA: TGCAGCGTTGAAAGGCACGAGGGGGGGCTCTACAATGAGCAGTTCTTC. Protein: CSVERHEGGLYNEQFF. The genes are TRBV29-1 and TRBJ2-1; tentatively, D is TRBD2 (7 bases). CDR1 is SQVTM and CDR2 is ANQGSEA in the germline V gene. This CDR3 is built from 16 residues. With 2 bases removed from V and 3 bases from J, the gap between germline ends came to 17 bases.